The 10 T cell receptor beta chains listed next were all sequenced from one sample in a study of cytomegalovirus exposure and HLA in healthy donors. Primers included in the PCR were 60 Vbeta and 13 Jbeta primers. Generated by immunoSEQ multiplex PCR, the TCRdb table keeps only in-frame clones and is missing some. The data show roughly 280,000 clones, roughly 70% seen once. The sequenced sample was PBMCs. The receptors were sampled from a female donor in good health and CMV-seronegative.

V gene TRBV5-6 combines with J gene TRBJ2-1, with 7 bases fitting TRBD2. The junction had 7 bases not matched to a gene; V was cut back by 5 bases and J by 8 bases. Germline loops: CDR1 SGHDT, CDR2 YYEEEE. CDR3 length: 13 amino acids. CDR3 in amino acids: CASRTSLSHEQFF. The CDR3 bases are TGTGCCAGCAGGACTAGCCTCTCTCATGAGCAGTTCTTC.

CDR3: CASSSPLAGAGNEQFF. For the CDR3, the DNA is TGTGCCAGCAGCTCCCCCCTAGCGGGAGCCGGCAATGAGCAGTTCTTC. The chain carries TRBV7-9 and TRBJ2-1; 10 nucleotides line up with TRBD2. J lost 6 bases, V lost 4 bases, and 9 bases had no gene match. The CDR3 length is 16 residues. Germline-derived CDR1 and CDR2 are SEHNR and FQNEAQ (reference sequence).

J is TRBJ1-5 and V is TRBV5-4; D unclear. Looked up from germline, CDR1 is SGHNT and CDR2 is YYREEE (reference sequence). The CDR3 sequence is 15 residues long. Between the trimmed V and J ends, which lost 1 base and 0 bases, there was a span of 8 bases. The chain's CDR3 is CASSLLDRSNQPQHF. CDR3 DNA sequence: TGTGCCAGCAGCTTGCTAGACCGTAGCAATCAGCCCCAGCATTTT. Variable domain in full (rest from reference TRBV5-4 and TRBJ1-5): ETGVTQSPTHLIKTRGQQVTLRCSSQSGHNTVSWYQQALGQGPQFIFQYYREEENGRGNFPPRFSGLQFPNYSSELNVNALELDDSALYLCASSLLDRSNQPQHFGDGTRLSIL.

The J gene is TRBJ2-7, the V gene TRBV7-3, with D perhaps matching TRBD1 (6 bases). Trimming shortened V by 0 bases and J by 1 base, and 10 bases separated the two germline ends. This CDR3 contains 15 residues. Germline V gene data show CDR1 as SGHTA and CDR2 as FQGTGA. The CDR3, as DNA: TGTGCCAGCAGCTTAACAGGGGACACGTCCTACGAGCAGTACTTC. It is translated as CASSLTGDTSYEQYF. The full variable domain, with the rest looked up from reference TRBV7-3 and TRBJ2-7, is GAGVSQTPSNKVTEKGKYVELRCDPISGHTALYWYRQSLGQGPEFLIYFQGTGAADDSGLPNDRFFAVRPEGSVSTLKIQRTERGDSAVYLCASSLTGDTSYEQYFGPGTRLTVT.

CDR3 bases: TGTGCCAGCAGTTTATCGTGGCTAGCGGGAGTCGAGCAGTACTTC. This translates into CASSLSWLAGVEQYF. The J gene is TRBJ2-7, the V gene TRBV27, with 10 bases lining up with TRBD2. The germline gives CDR1 MNHEY, CDR2 SMNVEV (reference sequence). This CDR3 has 15 residues. The junction had 5 bases not matched to a gene; V was cut back by 0 bases and J by 6 bases.

This chain connects TRBV4-2 to TRBJ2-3; TRBD2 matches 10 bases. From germline, CDR1 is LGHNA and CDR2 YNFKEQ. The ends lost 3 bases at V and 4 bases at J; junction bases unmatched: 7. The CDR3 is 16 amino acids. CDR3 DNA sequence: TGTGCCAGCAGCCATTTAGCGGGAGGAGGCGCAGATACGCAGTATTTT. It translates to CASSHLAGGGADTQYF.

This chain links TRBV28 with TRBJ1-5; 8 bases are shared with TRBD1. The germline gives CDR1 MDHEN, CDR2 SYDVKM. The J segment lost 5 bases and the V segment lost 5 bases, leaving 14 bases of the junction unmatched. The CDR3 totals 17 residues. In DNA form, the CDR3 reads TGTGCCAGCAGTCCGGTTTTTGCGGCAGGGGGCGATCAGCCCCAGCATTTT. Translated: CASSPVFAAGGDQPQHF.

The V call is TRBV4-2, the J call TRBJ2-2; 8 bases line up with TRBD1. The CDR3 is 17 amino acids. V shed 3 bases, J shed 5 bases, and the junction held 11 bases outside the gene matches. Germline CDR1 and CDR2: LGHNA and YNFKEQ. The DNA for the CDR3 is TGTGCCAGCAGCCATGAGCATGGACAGGGCGGTACCGGGGAGCTGTTTTTT. Its protein product is CASSHEHGQGGTGELFF.

The V call is TRBV5-1, the J call TRBJ1-4, with a weak D call TRBD1 (6 bases). Germline CDR1 and CDR2: SGHRS and YFSETQ. The CDR3 is 14 residues long. Trimming removed 2 bases at V and 6 bases at J, with 11 bases between. The chain's CDR3 is CASSFAGVDEKLFF. The CDR3 DNA is TGCGCCAGCAGCTTTGCAGGGGTGGATGAAAAACTGTTTTTT.

The chain joins TRBV10-1 to TRBJ2-7, with a tentative D call TRBD1 (5 bases). CDR3 length equals 13 residues. Germline-derived CDR1 and CDR2 are WNHNN and SYGVQD (reference sequence). V was trimmed by 2 bases and J by 2 bases, leaving 7 bases between them. This CDR3 is CASSEAGTYEQYF. CDR3 DNA: TGCGCCAGCAGTGAGGCAGGGACCTACGAGCAGTACTTC.